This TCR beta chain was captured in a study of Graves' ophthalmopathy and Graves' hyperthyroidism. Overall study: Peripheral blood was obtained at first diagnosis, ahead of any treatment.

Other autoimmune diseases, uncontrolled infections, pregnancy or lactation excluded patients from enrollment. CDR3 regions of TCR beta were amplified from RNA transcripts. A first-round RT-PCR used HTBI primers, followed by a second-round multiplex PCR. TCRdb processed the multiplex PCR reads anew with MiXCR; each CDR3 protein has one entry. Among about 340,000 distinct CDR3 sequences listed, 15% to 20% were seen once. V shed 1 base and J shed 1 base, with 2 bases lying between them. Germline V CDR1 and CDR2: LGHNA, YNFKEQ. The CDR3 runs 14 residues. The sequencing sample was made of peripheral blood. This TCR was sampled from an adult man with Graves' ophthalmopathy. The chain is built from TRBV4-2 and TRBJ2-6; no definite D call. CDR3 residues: CASSQASGANVLTF. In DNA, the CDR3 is TGTGCCAGCAGCCAAGCTTCTGGGGCCAACGTCCTGACTTTC.